The next 16 T cell receptor beta chains were all read from a single sample in a study of T cell repertoires in cytomegalovirus infection (dated by TCRdb to about 2019). The sequencer was an Illumina HiSeq 1500. TCRdb handled the public reads itself, with Q25 trimming in fastp and clone calling in MiXCR, and kept productive beta chains. Duplicate CDR3 protein sequences are folded into a single record with the most common DNA and genes. The sample data list about 360,000 distinct CDR3 sequences, and around 18% of these were observed just once. The leading ten clones occupy 7.5% to 9% of the sample. Input material: PBMCs. These receptor sequences come from a human donor in good health (CMV status not recorded). Some clones in this sample may be carry-over from other donors' samples.

This clonotype has just a few counts. This sequence joins TRBV7-2 and TRBJ1-2; D is perhaps TRBD1 (6 bases). Germline V CDR1 and CDR2: SGHTA, FQGNSA. The CDR3 runs 14 residues. The V end lost 1 base, the J end lost 4 bases, and 10 bases lay between the germline ends. The chain's CDR3 is CASSLEQGRYGYTF. CDR3 sequence (DNA): TGTGCCAGCAGCTTAGAACAGGGCCGCTATGGCTACACCTTC.

This clonotype showed up just a few times. The rearrangement uses TRBV4-1 and TRBJ2-7; TRBD1 aligns across 7 bases. The V segment lost 1 base and the J segment 7 bases; nucleotides outside the gene matches: 13. The germline gives CDR1 MGHRA, CDR2 YSYEKL. The CDR3 spans 16 residues. This chain's CDR3 is CASSQGEGQVLWEQYF. CDR3 sequence (DNA): TGCGCCAGCAGCCAAGGGGAAGGACAGGTTCTGTGGGAGCAGTACTTC.

There are many counts of this clonotype. The chain recombines TRBV7-8 with TRBJ2-4, with 10 bases fitting TRBD1. The V and J ends lost 4 bases and 12 bases, in that order; junction bases with no gene match: 12. CDR3 size: 15 residues. Germline V gene data show CDR1 as SGHVS and CDR2 as FQNEAQ. The CDR3 nucleotides are TGTGCCAGCAGCTCGACCGCGGACAGGGGGGACACTCAGTACTTC. Translating it yields CASSSTADRGDTQYF. The full variable domain, rest sourced from reference TRBV7-8 and TRBJ2-4, is GAGVSQSPRYKVAKRGQDVALRCDPISGHVSLFWYQQALGQGPEFLTYFQNEAQLDKSGLPSDRFFAERPEGSVSTLKIQRTQQEDSAVYLCASSSTADRGDTQYFGAGTRLSVL.

This clonotype was detected many times. The chain uses TRBV7-6 and TRBJ1-5, with TRBD1 as a possible D gene (5 bases). The CDR3 length is 15 residues. The germline gives CDR1 SGHVS, CDR2 FNYEAQ. V was shortened by 6 bases and J by 4 bases, with 16 bases between the two germline ends. DNA for the CDR3: TGTGCCAGCAGTCGGACCTTCAAGGGGAATCAGCCCCAGCATTTT. Translation: CASSRTFKGNQPQHF.

This clonotype was seen a few times. This chain uses TRBV28 with TRBJ2-7; TRBD2 matches 12 bases. With V trimmed by 5 bases and J by 4 bases, 6 bases remained unmatched. CDR3 length equals 15 residues. CDR1 and CDR2 (germline): MDHEN, SYDVKM. Written as DNA, the CDR3 is TGTGCCAGCAGTAGTCCTAGCGGGGGGGCGTACGAGCAGTACTTC. Its protein is CASSSPSGGAYEQYF.

The CDR3, as DNA: TGCAGTGCTAGGTCTCAGCGACTCGTAACAGATACGCAGTATTTT. Its protein product is CSARSQRLVTDTQYF. The chain employs TRBV20-1 and TRBJ2-3, with unresolved D. Trimming shortened V by 3 bases and J by 3 bases, and 16 bases separated the two germline ends. In germline, CDR1 is DFQATT, CDR2 SNEGSKA (reference sequence). The length of the CDR3 is 15 residues.

Concerning this clonotype: A much larger clonotype is one base distant, so this may be a read error. The rearrangement uses TRBV12-3 or TRBV12-4 and TRBJ1-6; tentatively, D is TRBD1 (6 bases). CDR3 length: 14 amino acids. Trimming left V 3 bases short and J 10 bases short, with 13 bases between. This chain's CDR3 is CASSLDSRRSPLHF. The CDR3 nucleotides read TGTGCCAGCAGTTTGGACAGCCGCAGGTCACCCCTCCACTTT.

This clonotype was detected a few times. J is TRBJ2-1 and V is TRBV20-1; D remains unclear. Germline loops: CDR1 DFQATT, CDR2 SNEGSKA (reference sequence). The CDR3 consists of 13 residues. V gave up 6 bases and J gave up 0 bases, with 9 bases separating them. The CDR3 here is CSARAVSYNEQFF. The CDR3, as DNA: TGCAGTGCAAGGGCGGTCTCCTACAATGAGCAGTTCTTC.

V usage is TRBV7-2 and J usage is TRBJ2-4, with a tentative D call TRBD1 (6 bases). The germline CDR1 and CDR2 sequences are SGHTA and FQGNSA. CDR3 length equals 16 residues. Trimming cost V 5 bases and J 0 bases, with 14 bases left between them. This CDR3 reads CASSPLGGRAKNIQYF. In nucleotides, the CDR3 is TGTGCCAGCAGCCCCTTAGGGGGTAGAGCCAAAAACATTCAGTACTTC.

This clonotype showed up just a few times. The chain carries TRBV14 and TRBJ2-1; 10 nucleotides line up with TRBD2. V gave up 4 bases and J gave up 9 bases; unmatched junction bases: 12. Germline-derived CDR1 and CDR2 are SGHDN and FVKESK. CDR3 length: 16 amino acids. CDR3 residues: CASSPSVAGGDAEQFF. The DNA of the CDR3 is TGTGCCAGCAGCCCGTCGGTAGCGGGAGGCGACGCTGAGCAGTTCTTC.

This clonotype was seen a handful of times. The V and J genes are TRBV30 and TRBJ2-3; D is perhaps TRBD2 (6 bases). Germline V gene lookup returns CDR1 GTSNPN and CDR2 SVGIG (reference sequence). Between the trimmed V and J ends, which lost 1 base and 6 bases, there was a span of 17 bases. This CDR3 is 15 amino acids long. The CDR3 bases are TGTGCCTGGAGTGCAGGGTCGGGAGTTGCGGATACGCAGTATTTT. As protein: CAWSAGSGVADTQYF.

There are many counts of this clonotype. The chain employs TRBV7-2 and TRBJ1-5, with 8 bases identical to TRBD1. The CDR3 is made up of 15 amino acids. V trimming: 4 bases; J trimming: 6 bases; junction bases outside the gene matches: 8. CDR1 and CDR2 (germline): SGHTA, FQGNSA. The CDR3 nucleotides are TGTGCCAGCAGCTCCGGACAGGGAGGTTTTCAGCCCCAGCATTTT. Its protein is CASSSGQGGFQPQHF.

A few counts support this clonotype. The chain employs TRBV5-1 and TRBJ2-1; a weak D match, TRBD2 (6 bases). The CDR3 is 16 amino acids. Trimming took 4 bases from V and 6 from J, leaving 20 bases between them. CDR1 is SGHRS, CDR2 YFSETQ, per germline. In DNA form, the CDR3 reads TGCGCCAGCAGCGTAGGTACTAGCACAAAGTCCAATGAGCAGTTCTTC. It specifies CASSVGTSTKSNEQFF.

This chain uses TRBV4-1 with TRBJ1-5, with 7 bases identical to TRBD1. Germline CDR1 is MGHRA and CDR2 is YSYEKL. After removal of 0 bases from V and 6 bases from J, the junction contained 5 bases not matched to a gene. This CDR3 contains 15 residues. The CDR3 sequence: CASSQDSGGGQPQHF. The CDR3, as DNA: TGCGCCAGCAGCCAAGATTCAGGGGGAGGTCAGCCCCAGCATTTT.

The rearrangement links TRBV20-1 to TRBJ2-7; TRBD1 agrees at 11 bases. The germline V gene has CDR1 DFQATT and CDR2 SNEGSKA (reference sequence). The CDR3 runs 13 residues. J gave up 4 bases and V 2 bases, and 1 base lay outside the gene matches. The CDR3 is CSARRDRGYEQYF. The CDR3 DNA reads as TGCAGTGCTAGAAGGGACAGGGGGTACGAGCAGTACTTC.

At least ten counts were recorded for this clonotype. The V gene is TRBV28, the J gene TRBJ1-4, with no clear D. V lost 5 bases to trimming and J lost 6 bases, with 13 bases between them. Germline CDR1 MDHEN, CDR2 SYDVKM. The CDR3 is 14 residues long. The CDR3 coding sequence is TGTGCCAGCAGTACCGAGAAATTTTATGAAAAACTGTTTTTT. Its translation: CASSTEKFYEKLFF.